The sequence of this TCR beta chain was determined in a study of PD-L1 blockade in urothelial cancer. Study-wide context: Every 3 weeks, patients received intravenous atezolizumab 1,200 mg, beginning 2014. In terms of prior chemotherapy, patients had received 0 to 3 regimens. Study observations and caveats: Where pretreatment blood TCR clonality fell below the median, better survival was predicted.

Libraries were prepared by immunoSEQ multiplex PCR; TCRdb keeps only in-frame clonotypes and omits some of them. This sample has about 120,000 clones, with about 89% found just once. Regarding time point: peripheral blood 6 weeks after treatment start. Note on this clone: What it binds is unknown.

The germline gives CDR1 SGHTA, CDR2 FQGNSA. The CDR3 length is 16 residues. Trimming cost V 3 bases and J 4 bases, with 15 bases left between them. This TCR came from a man aged 55 to 70 with urothelial cancer. The genes are TRBV7-2 and TRBJ1-4, with D unresolved. Here the sequenced sample was PBMCs, taken around atezolizumab (anti-PD-L1) treatment. The CDR3 DNA follows: TGTGCCAGCAGCTTCGCGGCACCCGTCAATAATGAAAAACTGTTTTTT. Its translation is CASSFAAPVNNEKLFF.